This T cell receptor (beta chain) was sequenced during a study of T cells in Graves' hyperthyroidism and ophthalmopathy. The CDR3 runs to 15 residues. CDR1 and CDR2 (germline): MDHEN, SYDVKM. Trimming shortened V by 2 bases and J by 2 bases, and 12 bases separated the two germline ends. This clonotype was counted many times. Researchers amplified the TCR beta CDR3 regions from RNA transcripts. When the TCR CDR3 underwent first-round RT-PCR, the HTBI primer set was used. TCRdb re-called the multiplex PCR reads through MiXCR, storing one row per CDR3 protein. The data hold roughly 700,000 distinct CDR3 sequences, with roughly 17% observed a single time.

This clonotype was obtained from a man aged 45-65 years with Graves' hyperthyroidism. The material sequenced was blood. The J gene is TRBJ1-2, the V gene TRBV28; a weak D match, TRBD1 (5 bases). CDR3 amino acids: CASSLVVWGNYGYTF. The CDR3 bases are TGTGCCAGCAGTTTAGTCGTGTGGGGGAACTATGGCTACACCTTC.